These T cell receptor beta chains were read from a single sample in a study of spatial heterogeneity in lung cancer. Via MiXCR, TCRdb re-called the 5' RACE reads, giving one row per CDR3 protein. The table lists about 38,000 distinct CDR3 sequences, roughly 5.4% of them singletons. Here the sequenced sample was PBMCs, taken at surgery. These receptors originate from a female donor with early-stage non-small cell lung cancer. Each CDR3 is given with its conserved first and last residue. D genes are given only for firm matches. Not all rows give a size; the values are once, few, many and, for expanded clones, a class.

j_gene: TRBJ2-1
abundance: -
v_gene: TRBV7-8
d_gene: -
CDR3nt: TGTGCCAGCAGCTTTATGCCCTGGGATGAGCAGTTCTTC
CDR3aa: CASSFMPWDEQFF

j_gene: TRBJ1-6
abundance: many
v_gene: TRBV28
d_gene: -
CDR3nt: TGTGCCAGCAGTTTAACGGGGGATCAATCACCCCTCCACTTT
CDR3aa: CASSLTGDQSPLHF

j_gene: TRBJ2-7
abundance: many
v_gene: TRBV11-1
d_gene: TRBD2
CDR3nt: TGTGCCAGCAGATCGGGACTAGCCACCTACGAGCAGTACTTC
CDR3aa: CASRSGLATYEQYF

j_gene: TRBJ1-1
abundance: -
v_gene: TRBV12-3/TRBV12-4
d_gene: -
CDR3nt: TGTGCCAGCAGTCCCCGTACGGGGTGGGGAGGCACTGAAGCTTTCTTT
CDR3aa: CASSPRTGWGGTEAFF

j_gene: TRBJ2-1
abundance: many
v_gene: TRBV6-5
d_gene: -
CDR3nt: TGTGCCAGCACCTTGGTCAATGAGCAGTTCTTC
CDR3aa: CASTLVNEQFF

j_gene: TRBJ1-1
abundance: many
v_gene: TRBV5-8
d_gene: TRBD1
CDR3nt: TGTGCCAGCAGCCTTGGAAGGGCAGGGGGCGTGGACACTGAAGCTTTCTTT
CDR3aa: CASSLGRAGGVDTEAFF

j_gene: TRBJ1-2
abundance: many
v_gene: TRBV29-1
d_gene: -
CDR3nt: TGCAGCGTTCAAGGTCAGGCCTCTTCCTATGGCTACACCTTC
CDR3aa: CSVQGQASSYGYTF

j_gene: TRBJ2-7
abundance: few
v_gene: TRBV28
d_gene: TRBD1
CDR3nt: TGTGCCAGCAGTCGGACAGGGGGATATTACGAGCAGTACTTC
CDR3aa: CASSRTGGYYEQYF

j_gene: TRBJ1-1
abundance: -
v_gene: TRBV5-8
d_gene: -
CDR3nt: TGTGCCAGCAGCTTGCTATTGAGTGGGTACACTGAAGCTTTCTTT
CDR3aa: CASSLLLSGYTEAFF

j_gene: TRBJ2-7
abundance: many
v_gene: TRBV29-1
d_gene: -
CDR3nt: TGCAGCGTTGAAGATCGGGGTTCCTACGAGCAGTACTTC
CDR3aa: CSVEDRGSYEQYF

j_gene: TRBJ1-1
abundance: many
v_gene: TRBV6-2/TRBV6-3
d_gene: -
CDR3nt: TGTGCCAGCAGTCGGGCCGGCCTGAACACTGAAGCTTTCTTT
CDR3aa: CASSRAGLNTEAFF

j_gene: TRBJ1-5
abundance: medium-sized
v_gene: TRBV2
d_gene: TRBD1
CDR3nt: TGTGCCAGCAGTGAGGACAGGGTGCGGCAGCCCCAGCATTTT
CDR3aa: CASSEDRVRQPQHF

j_gene: TRBJ1-1
abundance: many
v_gene: TRBV6-2/TRBV6-3
d_gene: -
CDR3nt: TGTGCCAGCTATGTCTTTTCGGTCCGGGCAGGGAACACTGAAGCTTTCTTT
CDR3aa: CASYVFSVRAGNTEAFF

j_gene: TRBJ2-1
abundance: many
v_gene: TRBV7-2
d_gene: -
CDR3nt: TGTGCCAGCAGCTTAGTGTCTACCAGCTCCTACAATGAGCAGTTCTTC
CDR3aa: CASSLVSTSSYNEQFF

j_gene: TRBJ1-6
abundance: many
v_gene: TRBV3-1
d_gene: -
CDR3nt: TGTGCCAGCAGCCAAGTAACAGGCTATTCACCCCTCCACTTT
CDR3aa: CASSQVTGYSPLHF

j_gene: TRBJ1-2
abundance: -
v_gene: TRBV7-2
d_gene: -
CDR3nt: TGTGCCAGCAGCTCCCAGTCCGGTTACTATGGCTACACCTTC
CDR3aa: CASSSQSGYYGYTF

j_gene: TRBJ2-4
abundance: -
v_gene: TRBV2
d_gene: -
CDR3nt: TGTGCCAGCAGTGAAGCGCAGGCTACCCCCCTAAACATTCAGTACTTC
CDR3aa: CASSEAQATPLNIQYF

j_gene: TRBJ2-7
abundance: few
v_gene: TRBV18
d_gene: TRBD1
CDR3nt: TGTGCCAGCTCCCTGGACAGGGGATCCGAGCAGTACTTC
CDR3aa: CASSLDRGSEQYF

j_gene: TRBJ1-4
abundance: many
v_gene: TRBV28
d_gene: -
CDR3nt: TGTGCCAGCAGAACAGGGTTTGAAAAACTGTTTTTT
CDR3aa: CASRTGFEKLFF

j_gene: TRBJ1-3
abundance: many
v_gene: TRBV6-1
d_gene: -
CDR3nt: TGTGCCAGCAGTGAAGGGGTTTCAGGAAACACCATATATTTT
CDR3aa: CASSEGVSGNTIYF

j_gene: TRBJ2-3
abundance: many
v_gene: TRBV7-2
d_gene: TRBD2
CDR3nt: TGTGCCAGCAGCTTAACGAACGGGGCCCGACTAGCGGGGGATACAGATACGCAGTATTTT
CDR3aa: CASSLTNGARLAGDTDTQYF

j_gene: TRBJ2-5
abundance: many
v_gene: TRBV3-1
d_gene: -
CDR3nt: TGTGCCAGCAGCTCGCGGGTCGAGGAGACCCAGTACTTC
CDR3aa: CASSSRVEETQYF

j_gene: TRBJ2-7
abundance: many
v_gene: TRBV5-1
d_gene: TRBD1
CDR3nt: TGCGCCAGCAGCTCGTTCGGACAGGGGTCTGATGAGCAGTACTTC
CDR3aa: CASSSFGQGSDEQYF

j_gene: TRBJ2-5
abundance: many
v_gene: TRBV28
d_gene: -
CDR3nt: TGTGCCAGCAGTGTCATACAGGGAGGGGAGACCCAGTACTTC
CDR3aa: CASSVIQGGETQYF

j_gene: TRBJ1-6
abundance: -
v_gene: TRBV7-8
d_gene: -
CDR3nt: TGTGCCAGCAGCTTATCGTCGACCGGGAATTCACCCCTCCACTTT
CDR3aa: CASSLSSTGNSPLHF

j_gene: TRBJ1-4
abundance: many
v_gene: TRBV7-2
d_gene: -
CDR3nt: TGTGCCAGCAGCTTAACGTGGAGTGAAAAACTGTTTTTT
CDR3aa: CASSLTWSEKLFF

j_gene: TRBJ2-7
abundance: medium-sized
v_gene: TRBV28
d_gene: TRBD1
CDR3nt: TGTGCCAGCAGTTCAACACGACAGGGTCCTAATCACGAGCAGTACTTC
CDR3aa: CASSSTRQGPNHEQYF

j_gene: TRBJ1-1
abundance: many
v_gene: TRBV6-5
d_gene: -
CDR3nt: TGTGCCAGCAGTTACCTTTCAGTAACAGGGAACACTGAAGCTTTCTTT
CDR3aa: CASSYLSVTGNTEAFF

j_gene: TRBJ2-7
abundance: many
v_gene: TRBV27
d_gene: -
CDR3nt: TGTGCCAGCAGTTTAGATATTTCTGGGTTATCGGAGCAGTACTTC
CDR3aa: CASSLDISGLSEQYF

j_gene: TRBJ1-2
abundance: many
v_gene: TRBV6-5
d_gene: -
CDR3nt: TGTGCCAGCAGTTTCGCAGGAGGCTACACCTTC
CDR3aa: CASSFAGGYTF

j_gene: TRBJ1-2
abundance: few
v_gene: TRBV12-3/TRBV12-4
d_gene: -
CDR3nt: TGTGCCAGCAGTTTAAGGAGGGCCCTCTATGGCTACACCTTC
CDR3aa: CASSLRRALYGYTF

j_gene: TRBJ1-6
abundance: many
v_gene: TRBV4-3
d_gene: -
CDR3nt: TGCGCCAGCAGCCAAGATCGAAGTTCACCCCTCCACTTT
CDR3aa: CASSQDRSSPLHF

j_gene: TRBJ1-1
abundance: many
v_gene: TRBV6-6
d_gene: TRBD1
CDR3nt: TGTGCCAGCAGTTACCCCCCGGACAGGGGCCCGAACACTGAAGCTTTCTTT
CDR3aa: CASSYPPDRGPNTEAFF

j_gene: TRBJ2-7
abundance: many
v_gene: TRBV29-1
d_gene: TRBD1
CDR3nt: TGCAGCGTAATAGGGACAGGAGGATACGAGCAGTACTTC
CDR3aa: CSVIGTGGYEQYF

j_gene: TRBJ2-3
abundance: many
v_gene: TRBV12-3/TRBV12-4
d_gene: TRBD2
CDR3nt: TGTGCCAGCAGTGCGGGAGCGGGGCGTAGCACAGATACGCAGTATTTT
CDR3aa: CASSAGAGRSTDTQYF

j_gene: TRBJ1-2
abundance: few
v_gene: TRBV2
d_gene: -
CDR3nt: TGTGCCAGCAGTGAAAGGGTTGGCAACCGAGGCTACACCTTC
CDR3aa: CASSERVGNRGYTF

j_gene: TRBJ2-5
abundance: many
v_gene: TRBV19
d_gene: TRBD2
CDR3nt: TGTGCCAGTAGTATAGATCTTGCGGGGGGCCGGCAAGAGACCCAGTACTTC
CDR3aa: CASSIDLAGGRQETQYF

j_gene: TRBJ1-2
abundance: many
v_gene: TRBV5-1
d_gene: TRBD1
CDR3nt: TGCGCCAGCAGCTTTCGACCGGGACAGGGGAACTATGGCTACACCTTC
CDR3aa: CASSFRPGQGNYGYTF

j_gene: TRBJ1-5
abundance: -
v_gene: TRBV12-5
d_gene: -
CDR3nt: TGTGCTAGTGGTTCAGGGGGCAATCAGCCCCAGCATTTT
CDR3aa: CASGSGGNQPQHF

j_gene: TRBJ2-7
abundance: many
v_gene: TRBV7-9
d_gene: TRBD2
CDR3nt: TGTGCCAGCAGCTGGGAGGGGCACAGACCCTACGAGCAGTACTTC
CDR3aa: CASSWEGHRPYEQYF

j_gene: TRBJ2-1
abundance: many
v_gene: TRBV20-1
d_gene: -
CDR3nt: TGCAGTGCGTCCTCCAGGGGTATCGACAATGAGCAGTTCTTC
CDR3aa: CSASSRGIDNEQFF

j_gene: TRBJ1-1
abundance: many
v_gene: TRBV7-9
d_gene: TRBD1
CDR3nt: TGTGCCAGCAGCTCAGGACAGGGGGGAATGGGCACTGAAGCTTTCTTT
CDR3aa: CASSSGQGGMGTEAFF

j_gene: TRBJ2-7
abundance: many
v_gene: TRBV4-1
d_gene: -
CDR3nt: TGCGCCAGCAGCCAAGGGCCCTCGCAGGGCTACGAGCAGTACTTC
CDR3aa: CASSQGPSQGYEQYF

j_gene: TRBJ1-5
abundance: -
v_gene: TRBV12-3/TRBV12-4
d_gene: TRBD1
CDR3nt: TGTGCCAGCAGTCCCGGGACAGGGAAGGGGCCAGGTCAGCCCCAGCATTTT
CDR3aa: CASSPGTGKGPGQPQHF

j_gene: TRBJ2-6
abundance: -
v_gene: TRBV5-1
d_gene: -
CDR3nt: TGCGCCAGCAGCTTGAAGCTCTCTGGGGCCAACGTCCTGACTTTC
CDR3aa: CASSLKLSGANVLTF

j_gene: TRBJ2-1
abundance: many
v_gene: TRBV11-2
d_gene: -
CDR3nt: TGTGCCAGCAGCTTAGATTTCGCGGAAGTACAGTTCTTC
CDR3aa: CASSLDFAEVQFF

j_gene: TRBJ1-6
abundance: many
v_gene: TRBV7-2
d_gene: -
CDR3nt: TGTGCCAGCAGCGCAGGGCTTAATTCACCCCTCCACTTT
CDR3aa: CASSAGLNSPLHF

j_gene: TRBJ1-6
abundance: many
v_gene: TRBV10-3
d_gene: -
CDR3nt: TGTGCCATCAGTGAGTCTGTCGGACGGTTCAATCGACCCCTCCACTTT
CDR3aa: CAISESVGRFNRPLHF

j_gene: TRBJ1-3
abundance: few
v_gene: TRBV3-1
d_gene: -
CDR3nt: TGTGCCAGCAGCCAAGAGGAATCGGCATCAACGTCCACCATATATTTT
CDR3aa: CASSQEESASTSTIYF

j_gene: TRBJ1-2
abundance: -
v_gene: TRBV30
d_gene: -
CDR3nt: TGTGCCTGGAGTGTACTAGGGGGTAACTATGGCTACACCTTC
CDR3aa: CAWSVLGGNYGYTF